This TCR beta chain was captured by sequencing in a study of blood T cell repertoires in COVID-19. Sequencing used immunoSEQ multiplex PCR; TCRdb keeps in-frame clones, though not all of them. The table has fewer than 350,000 clones, around 85% seen once; the top ten hold less than 2.5%. Across under 25 US areas, participants ranged in age from about 18 to 100 years. This CDR3 spans 19 amino acids. Germline-derived CDR1 and CDR2 are MNHNS and SASEGT. J was trimmed by 1 base and V by 0 bases; bases with no gene match: 12. The sequencing input was PBMCs or T cells enriched from blood (not recorded which). The clonotype originates from a man aged 30 to 45 who had recovered from COVID-19. The rearrangement uses TRBV6-1 and TRBJ1-1; TRBD1 matches at 9 bases. CDR3 amino acids: CASSEARGTGLRGNTEAFF. CDR3 coding DNA: TGTGCCAGCAGTGAAGCGCGTGGGACAGGGTTGCGAGGGAACACTGAAGCTTTCTTT.